This TCR beta chain was identified in a study of blood T cells in healthy people across ages (dated by TCRdb to between 2015 and 2016). At the level of the whole study: In model experiments, template switching captured roughly one uniquely barcoded TCR beta cDNA molecule for every two T cells. To track age-related changes in TCR beta repertoire diversity, the study relied on deep sequencing normalized with unique cDNA molecular identifiers. Four age groups were formed from the donors: young (average roughly 16 years), middle-aged (around 39), aged (62) and long-lived (about 75). The study analyzed two additional independent replicas of 1 million unique cDNA reads from the same blood draw for two donors, one aged 18 to 30 and one aged 80 or older.

Systemically healthy Caucasian individuals from Russia, approximately 39 in total and aged about 6 to 95 years, were included as donors. Each donor gave 8 to 10 milliliters of peripheral blood, drawn into EDTA-treated Vacutainer tubes. Ficoll-Paque density-gradient centrifugation was used to isolate PBMCs, with at least 6.5 million per sample. Trizol reagent was used to extract total RNA from the PBMCs, yielding at least 5.5 micrograms per sample. For every donor, an aliquot of PBMCs went through flow cytometry to measure the percentages of naive CD45RAhigh/CD27high T cells. The library came from 5' RACE. Reads for this sample came from an Illumina HiSeq 2500. A second PCR of 7 to 11 cycles was performed with a sample-barcoded 5' primer and a J-beta primer mix. A unique molecular identifier was introduced onto each TCR beta cDNA molecule by a template-switch 5' adaptor carrying 12 random nucleotides. Each sample yielded at least 3 million CDR3-containing paired-end reads. First-strand cDNA was synthesized from all RNA with the Mint cDNA synthesis kit, primed by a TRBC-specific oligonucleotide. After uracil-DNA glycosylase treatment, a first 18-cycle PCR used universal primers M1SS and BC2_uni_R on all cDNA. The original pipeline was this. For normalization, 1 million high-quality reads were randomly selected from each sample, with every read carrying a distinct molecular identifier. Instead of being binned into consensus sequences, reads with shared molecular identifiers were discarded. MiTCR, run with a Q25 quality threshold and the strictest error-elimination algorithm, handled CDR3 identification, clonotype clustering and error correction. A nonparametric unseen species model using Euler transformation provided a lower-bound estimate of total TCR beta diversity. In TCRdb, the public reads were trimmed at Q25 with fastp and aligned with MiXCR, with productive beta chains retained. Every distinct CDR3 protein forms one entry, paired with its most common genes and DNA. For this entry, the V and J calls and clone size follow TCRdb and not the study's own pipeline. This sample has 600,000 to 1,000,000 distinct CDR3 sequences in its table, and 20% to 25% of those were observed once. Under 4.5% of the sample lies in the top ten.

Comments on this clonotype: Its binding antigen is unknown. Base qualities are not recorded, but no much larger clone differs from it by a single base.

Results the study describes overall, beyond this receptor: Estimates of total diversity based on one million sequenced T cells were regarded as lower bounds and as underestimates. Observed TCR beta diversity per million T cells fell roughly linearly with age, and a significant reduction was already apparent by age roughly 40. Observed TCR beta diversity correlated strongly with the percentage of naive T cells measured by flow cytometry. Compared with the aged group, more naive CD4+ T cells, fewer expanded clones and increased TCR diversity were shown by the long-lived group, suggesting age selection. The CMV infection status of donors was not known, potentially confounding age-related changes in expanded clonotypes. Since profiling was done on bulk unsorted PBMCs, naive and antigen-experienced compartments could not be conclusively compared.

The same data also contributed to another study, on T cells of mothers and their children. In that second paper, the authors write: Donors were nine systemically healthy Caucasian individuals: three mothers and their six children. cDNA synthesis consumed the entire amount of extracted RNA, loaded at approximately 1.5 ug RNA in each 15 ul reaction. Sample barcodes and 2-4 random nucleotides were added via the M1S primer in the second PCR. Each mother yielded over 8.5 million TCR beta CDR3 reads and each child 3 million or so reads. Thymic selection similarly shapes TCR recombination output in related and unrelated pairs, with minor effect from inherited differences. Normalized repertoire overlap was always slightly but never significantly higher in related than unrelated mother-child pairs. Persistent microchimeric T cell clones were not detected, at a sensitivity of roughly 100 clones per million clonotypes. To look for features that set related mother-child pairs apart from unrelated individuals, the researchers ran deep NGS to compare the TCR beta repertoires of mothers and children. On average, the children were around 11 +/- 4 years old, while the mothers were approximately 40 +/- 4 years old. After adapters were ligated using NEBNext reagents, the libraries underwent 100+100 nt paired-end sequencing on an Illumina HiSeq 2000. Mother and child libraries were prepared a month apart and sequenced in separate runs to prevent cross-contamination. Each donor had between roughly 450,000 and 2,100,000 distinct TCR beta clonotypes identified. Naive TCR beta clonotypes were estimated from low-frequency clonotypes matched to each donor's FACS-determined naive share, without sorting.

The clonotype comes from a boy aged 5-17 years in good health. The sequencing input was blood.

In nucleotide form, the sequence is TGCGCCAGCAGCCTAGAATTGCAGGGCTCCTACAATGAGCAGTTCTTC. This translates into CASSLELQGSYNEQFF. The sequence links TRBV4-3 to TRBJ2-1, and possibly TRBD1, on 5 matching bases. CDR3 length: 16 amino acids, cysteine to phenylalanine. The CDR3 DNA has 48 bases and is translated from base 1. V was cut back by 4 bases and J by 0 bases, leaving a gap of 13 bases between them. Looking up the germline V gene yields CDR1 LGHNA and CDR2 YSLEER.